Sequencing of this T cell receptor beta chain was carried out in a study of blood T cell repertoires in COVID-19. Across the whole study: Whether acute or convalescent, the COVID-19 samples came from the United States, Italy and Spain.

Allocation to cohorts depended on clinical history reported by the participants. For recovered donors of Cohort 3, there were two negative PCRs, clearance, or symptom resolution. Germline V gives CDR1 SNHLY, CDR2 FYNNEI. With 7 bases clipped from V and 4 bases from J, the junction kept 10 bases outside the gene matches. The CDR3 has 15 amino acids. Assay: immunoSEQ multiplex PCR; the TCRdb copy retains only in-frame clones and omits some. The sample records about 200,000 clones, around 82% being singletons. The V gene is TRBV2, the J gene TRBJ1-3; 7 bases align to TRBD1. Sequencing used PBMCs or T cells enriched from blood (not recorded which). The TCR comes from a man aged 40-49 years who had recovered from COVID-19. CDR3 residues: CASTVDRTLGNTIYF. CDR3 nucleotide sequence: TGTGCCAGCACTGTGGACAGGACGCTCGGAAACACCATATATTTT. Full variable domain (remainder filled in from reference TRBV2 and TRBJ1-3): EPEVTQTPSHQVTQMGQEVILRCVPISNHLYFYWYRQILGQKVEFLVSFYNNEISEKSEIFDDQFSVERPDGSNFTLKIRSTKLEDSAMYFCASTVDRTLGNTIYFGEGSWLTVV.